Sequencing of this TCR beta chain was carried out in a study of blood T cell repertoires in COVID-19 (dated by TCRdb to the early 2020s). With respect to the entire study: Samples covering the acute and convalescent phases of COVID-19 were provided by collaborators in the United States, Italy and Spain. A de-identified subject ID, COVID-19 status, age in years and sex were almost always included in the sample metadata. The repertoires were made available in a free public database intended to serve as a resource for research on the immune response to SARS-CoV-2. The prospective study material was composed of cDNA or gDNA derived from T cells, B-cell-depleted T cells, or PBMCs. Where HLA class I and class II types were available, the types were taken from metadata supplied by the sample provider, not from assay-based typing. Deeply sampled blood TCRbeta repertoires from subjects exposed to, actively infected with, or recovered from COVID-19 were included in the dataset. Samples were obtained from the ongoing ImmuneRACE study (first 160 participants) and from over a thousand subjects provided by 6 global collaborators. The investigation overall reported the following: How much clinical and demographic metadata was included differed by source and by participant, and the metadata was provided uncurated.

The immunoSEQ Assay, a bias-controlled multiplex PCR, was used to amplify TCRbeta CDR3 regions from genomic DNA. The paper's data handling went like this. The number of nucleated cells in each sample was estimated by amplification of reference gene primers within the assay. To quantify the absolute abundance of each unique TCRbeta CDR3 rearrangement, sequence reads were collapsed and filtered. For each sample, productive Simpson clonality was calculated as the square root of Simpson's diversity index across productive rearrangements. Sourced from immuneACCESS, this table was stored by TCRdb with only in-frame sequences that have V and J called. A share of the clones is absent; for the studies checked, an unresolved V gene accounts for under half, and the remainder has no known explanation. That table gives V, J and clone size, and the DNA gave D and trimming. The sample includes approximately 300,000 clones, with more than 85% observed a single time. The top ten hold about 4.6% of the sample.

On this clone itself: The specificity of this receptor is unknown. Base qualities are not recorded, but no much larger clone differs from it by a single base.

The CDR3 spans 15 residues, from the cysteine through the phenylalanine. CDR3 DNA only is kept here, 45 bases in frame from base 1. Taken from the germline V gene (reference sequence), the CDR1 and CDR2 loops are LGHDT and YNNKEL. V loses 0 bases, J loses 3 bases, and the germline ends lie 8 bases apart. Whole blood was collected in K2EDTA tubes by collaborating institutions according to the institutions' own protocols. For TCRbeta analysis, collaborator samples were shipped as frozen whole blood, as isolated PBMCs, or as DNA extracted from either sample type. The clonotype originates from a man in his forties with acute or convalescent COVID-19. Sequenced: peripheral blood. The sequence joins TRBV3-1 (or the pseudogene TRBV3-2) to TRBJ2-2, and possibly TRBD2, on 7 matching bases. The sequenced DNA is TGTGCCAGCAGCCAAGAAGGGGGGGACACCGGGGAGCTGTTTTTT. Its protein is CASSQEGGDTGELFF.